A selection of T cell receptor beta chains follows, all from one sample in a study of cytomegalovirus exposure and HLA in healthy donors. Profiled with immunoSEQ multiplex PCR; TCRdb holds only in-frame clones, not every one. Listed are 65,000 to 85,000 clones; 1.5% to 2% falls within the top ten. The sample taken for sequencing was PBMCs. Source of these receptors: a woman in her twenties or thirties in good health and CMV-seronegative. Both conserved end residues are part of each CDR3. Fields, in order: V gene, D gene, J gene, CDR3 protein, CDR3 DNA. A D gene is named only where the DNA matches it firmly.

TRBV4-3	TRBD1	TRBJ2-7	CASSQALGQGDDEQYF	TGCGCCAGCAGCCAAGCCCTGGGACAGGGCGACGACGAGCAGTACTTC
TRBV6-1	-	TRBJ1-5	CASSEARRNQPQHF	TGTGCCAGCAGTGAAGCGAGGAGAAACCAGCCCCAGCATTTT
TRBV18	TRBD2	TRBJ2-3	CASSPPTGGRDTQYF	TGTGCCAGCTCACCCCCGACCGGGGGGAGAGATACGCAGTATTTT
TRBV7-3	-	TRBJ2-1	CASSYQADSRGGRYNEQFF	TGTGCCAGCAGCTACCAAGCGGACAGTCGGGGCGGGCGCTACAATGAGCAGTTCTTC
TRBV5-4	-	TRBJ2-7	CASSLDRDEQYF	TGTGCCAGCAGCTTGGACAGGGACGAGCAGTACTTC
TRBV5-1	-	TRBJ2-7	CASSLHVTAHYEQYF	TGCGCCAGCAGCTTGCACGTGACAGCGCACTACGAGCAGTACTTC
TRBV27	TRBD1	TRBJ2-7	CASSPRTGPIYEQYF	TGTGCCAGCAGTCCCCGGACAGGGCCCATCTACGAGCAGTACTTC
TRBV7-3	-	TRBJ2-7	CASSLIGEGLYEQYF	TGTGCCAGCAGCTTAATCGGCGAAGGACTTTACGAGCAGTACTTC
TRBV5-4	-	TRBJ2-7	CASSLGGPSSYEQYF	TGTGCCAGCAGCTTGGGGGGCCCGAGCTCCTACGAGCAGTACTTC
TRBV9	TRBD2	TRBJ2-2	CASSVGGGLAGELFF	TGTGCCAGCAGCGTAGGGGGAGGGCTCGCCGGGGAGCTGTTTTTT
TRBV18	TRBD1	TRBJ1-2	CASSPDRLDGYTF	TGTGCCAGCTCACCGGACAGGCTTGATGGCTACACCTTC
TRBV29-1	-	TRBJ1-5	CSGTWAKDNQPQHF	TGCAGCGGTACCTGGGCCAAGGACAATCAGCCCCAGCATTTT
TRBV5-1	-	TRBJ2-2	CASSSVGRRPTGELFF	TGCGCCAGCAGCTCCGTGGGGCGTAGACCCACCGGGGAGCTGTTTTTT
TRBV30	-	TRBJ2-5	CAWGTQETQYF	TGTGCCTGGGGGACACAAGAGACCCAGTACTTC
TRBV10-1	TRBD2	TRBJ2-7	CANRAGSSYEQYF	TGCGCCAACCGAGCGGGGAGCTCCTACGAGCAGTACTTC
TRBV7-9	TRBD1	TRBJ2-1	CASSKIGTGLNDEQFF	TGTGCCAGCAGCAAGATCGGGACAGGGCTCAATGATGAGCAGTTCTTC
TRBV18	-	TRBJ2-1	CASSPQEGAVNEQFF	TGTGCCAGCTCACCTCAGGAGGGAGCGGTCAATGAGCAGTTCTTC
TRBV13	TRBD2	TRBJ2-7	CASSAPPGLAGGGREQYF	TGTGCCAGCAGCGCGCCCCCGGGACTAGCGGGAGGGGGCCGCGAGCAGTACTTC
TRBV5-6	-	TRBJ2-7	CASSLDPSSEQYF	TGTGCCAGCAGCTTGGATCCTAGCTCCGAGCAGTACTTC
TRBV19	-	TRBJ1-1	CASSKNNEVMGTEAFF	TGTGCCAGTAGTAAAAACAACGAGGTTATGGGCACTGAAGCTTTCTTT
TRBV10-3	-	TRBJ1-1	CASGISRNTEAFF	TGTGCCAGCGGTATATCGCGGAACACTGAAGCTTTCTTT
TRBV20-1	-	TRBJ1-2	CSGGRAVGYTF	TGCAGTGGGGGCAGGGCGGTGGGCTACACCTTC
TRBV18	-	TRBJ2-1	CASSPNAPGLRAYNEQFF	TGTGCCAGCTCACCAAATGCACCGGGACTGAGGGCCTACAATGAGCAGTTCTTC
TRBV7-9	-	TRBJ2-7	CASSPVEGMSAYEQYF	TGTGCCAGCAGCCCCGTTGAGGGTATGAGCGCCTACGAGCAGTACTTC
TRBV28	-	TRBJ1-5	CASSLPAEGNQPQHF	TGTGCCAGCAGCCTGCCCGCCGAGGGCAATCAGCCCCAGCATTTT
TRBV9	-	TRBJ1-6	CASSARQENKNSPLHF	TGTGCCAGCAGCGCAAGACAGGAGAATAAGAATTCACCCCTCCACTTT
TRBV9	TRBD2	TRBJ2-1	CASSQQVAGGDNEQFF	TGTGCCAGCAGCCAGCAAGTAGCGGGGGGAGACAATGAGCAGTTCTTC
TRBV9	-	TRBJ2-7	CASSVGQAAYEQYF	TGTGCCAGCAGCGTGGGCCAGGCCGCCTACGAGCAGTACTTC
TRBV7-7	-	TRBJ1-1	CASSSGVGTEAFF	TGTGCTAGCAGCTCAGGGGTTGGCACTGAAGCTTTCTTT
TRBV5-1	-	TRBJ2-7	CASSIGLSVEQYF	TGCGCCAGCAGCATCGGACTCTCGGTCGAGCAGTACTTC
TRBV6-4	-	TRBJ1-1	CASSHRGGTEAFF	TGTGCCAGCAGTCATCGGGGGGGAACTGAAGCTTTCTTT
TRBV30	-	TRBJ1-2	CAWSAQVMKGYTF	TGTGCCTGGAGCGCACAGGTTATGAAAGGCTACACCTTC
TRBV19	-	TRBJ1-5	CASSIGFSNQPQHF	TGTGCCAGTAGTATCGGGTTCAGCAATCAGCCCCAGCATTTT
TRBV2	-	TRBJ1-1	CASRSTGDTEAFF	TGTGCCAGCCGGTCGACGGGGGACACTGAAGCTTTCTTT
TRBV4-3	TRBD1	TRBJ1-2	CASSQDGTGIYGYTF	TGCGCCAGCAGCCAAGATGGGACAGGCATCTATGGCTACACCTTC
TRBV7-3	TRBD1	TRBJ2-1	CASSPGQGADNEQFF	TGTGCCAGCAGCCCTGGACAGGGAGCGGACAATGAGCAGTTCTTC
TRBV4-1	-	TRBJ2-7	CASSQGGAYEQYF	TGCGCCAGCAGCCAAGGGGGCGCCTACGAGCAGTACTTC
TRBV27	-	TRBJ1-2	CASSLQGNYGYTF	TGTGCCAGCAGTTTACAGGGCAACTATGGCTACACCTTC
TRBV5-1	TRBD1	TRBJ1-1	CASKRWTGSMNTEAFF	TGCGCCAGCAAGCGTTGGACAGGGAGTATGAACACTGAAGCTTTCTTT
TRBV5-1	TRBD1	TRBJ1-1	CASSLARGSTEAFF	TGCGCCAGCAGCTTGGCCAGGGGGAGCACTGAAGCTTTCTTT
TRBV27	-	TRBJ1-6	CASSFGYNSPLHF	TGTGCCAGCAGTTTCGGGTATAATTCACCCCTCCACTTT
TRBV19	TRBD1	TRBJ1-2	CASTEGGSNYGYTF	TGTGCCAGTACGGAAGGGGGCTCGAACTATGGCTACACCTTC
TRBV7-6	-	TRBJ1-1	CASSLVSHTEAFF	TGTGCCAGCAGCTTAGTTTCACATACTGAAGCTTTCTTT
TRBV30	TRBD1	TRBJ1-6	CAWSTDRGNSPLHF	TGTGCCTGGAGTACGGACAGGGGAAATTCACCCCTCCACTTT
TRBV2	TRBD1	TRBJ2-3	CASRSTGNTDTQYF	TGTGCCAGCAGATCGACAGGGAACACAGATACGCAGTATTTT
TRBV29-1	-	TRBJ2-7	CSVGLNDYEQYF	TGCAGCGTGGGACTCAATGACTACGAGCAGTACTTC